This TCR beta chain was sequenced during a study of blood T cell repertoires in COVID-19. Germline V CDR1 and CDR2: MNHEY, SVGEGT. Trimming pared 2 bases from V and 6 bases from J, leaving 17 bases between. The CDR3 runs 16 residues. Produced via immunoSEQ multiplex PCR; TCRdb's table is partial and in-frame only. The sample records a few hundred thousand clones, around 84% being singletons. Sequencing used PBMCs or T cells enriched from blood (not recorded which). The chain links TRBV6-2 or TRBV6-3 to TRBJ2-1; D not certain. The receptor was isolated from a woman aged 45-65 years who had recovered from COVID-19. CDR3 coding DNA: TGTGCCAGCAGTTACCTCTTTCGCCAACCAGGCAATGAGCAGTTCTTC. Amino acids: CASSYLFRQPGNEQFF.